These T cell receptor beta chains were read from a single sample in a study of T-cell memory formation after mild COVID-19. TCRdb reprocessed the 5' RACE reads with MiXCR, giving one entry per CDR3 protein. The sample holds approximately 580,000 distinct CDR3 sequences, around 20% seen once. The sequenced material came from PBMCs or a T cell subset sorted from them (not recorded which). The receptors stem from an adult woman who had mild COVID-19 (a few samples of this study predate the infection). Cell type and time point are not known. Both conserved end residues are part of each CDR3. D genes are given only for firm matches. A clone size is listed for some rows: how often the clone was seen (once, few, many), or a class if it is expanded.

CDR3 DNA: TGTGCCAGCAGCTTGGGGCTAGCGGGACCTCTCTCCTACGAGCAGTACTTC
CDR3 protein: CASSLGLAGPLSYEQYF
clone size: NA
J gene: TRBJ2-7
D gene: TRBD2
V gene: TRBV5-4

CDR3 DNA: TGTGCCAGCAGCTTACCGGGACAGGGGTTCACCGGGGAGCTGTTTTTT
CDR3 protein: CASSLPGQGFTGELFF
clone size: NA
J gene: TRBJ2-2
D gene: TRBD1
V gene: TRBV7-2

CDR3 DNA: TGCGCCAGCAGGGACAGGGTGATTACCGGGGAGCTGTTTTTT
CDR3 protein: CASRDRVITGELFF
clone size: NA
J gene: TRBJ2-2
D gene: TRBD1
V gene: TRBV4-1

CDR3 DNA: TGCGCCAGCAGTGAGCCGAGTTACTCCTACGAGCAGTACTTC
CDR3 protein: CASSEPSYSYEQYF
clone size: many
J gene: TRBJ2-7
D gene: NA
V gene: TRBV10-2

CDR3 DNA: TGTGCCAGCAGTTTCGGGTCCTACAGGGTCAATCAGCCCCAGCATTTT
CDR3 protein: CASSFGSYRVNQPQHF
clone size: NA
J gene: TRBJ1-5
D gene: NA
V gene: TRBV12-3/TRBV12-4

CDR3 DNA: TGTGCCAGCAGCTTACAGAATTCCTACGAGCAGTACTTC
CDR3 protein: CASSLQNSYEQYF
clone size: many
J gene: TRBJ2-7
D gene: NA
V gene: TRBV7-3

CDR3 DNA: TGTGCCAGCAGCTTGGACAGGGCAATTAGCACAGATACGCAGTATTTT
CDR3 protein: CASSLDRAISTDTQYF
clone size: many
J gene: TRBJ2-3
D gene: TRBD1
V gene: TRBV7-9

CDR3 DNA: TGTGCCAGCCGTCGGGACGACGGAGCAGGTGAGCAGTTCTTC
CDR3 protein: CASRRDDGAGEQFF
clone size: few
J gene: TRBJ2-1
D gene: NA
V gene: TRBV6-5

CDR3 DNA: TGCGCCAGCAGAGGACATTCAGCGGGACAGGGGGATAGGGCTGAAGCTTTCTTT
CDR3 protein: CASRGHSAGQGDRAEAFF
clone size: few
J gene: TRBJ1-1
D gene: TRBD1
V gene: TRBV4-1

CDR3 DNA: TGTGCCAGCAGTTTAGGGAGGCTAGAGACCCAGTACTTC
CDR3 protein: CASSLGRLETQYF
clone size: NA
J gene: TRBJ2-5
D gene: NA
V gene: TRBV28

CDR3 DNA: TGCGCCAGCAGCCAATCTTGGGCCCCAGGGTGGGAAGGCACAGATACGCAGTATTTT
CDR3 protein: CASSQSWAPGWEGTDTQYF
clone size: many
J gene: TRBJ2-3
D gene: NA
V gene: TRBV4-1

CDR3 DNA: TGCAGTGCCCCGTTGCGGGAGCTTTTTGCGGATACGCAGTATTTT
CDR3 protein: CSAPLRELFADTQYF
clone size: NA
J gene: TRBJ2-3
D gene: TRBD2
V gene: TRBV20-1

CDR3 DNA: TGTGCCAGCAGCGGGATTTCATCCCACGAGCAGTACTTC
CDR3 protein: CASSGISSHEQYF
clone size: NA
J gene: TRBJ2-7
D gene: NA
V gene: TRBV9

CDR3 DNA: TGTGCCAGCAGCCGGGCGGGGGGCGTGGATGGCTACACCTTC
CDR3 protein: CASSRAGGVDGYTF
clone size: NA
J gene: TRBJ1-2
D gene: NA
V gene: TRBV12-3/TRBV12-4

CDR3 DNA: TGTGCCAGCAGTTACGAGGGACAGAGCTACAATGAGCAGTTCTTC
CDR3 protein: CASSYEGQSYNEQFF
clone size: NA
J gene: TRBJ2-1
D gene: TRBD1
V gene: TRBV6-2/TRBV6-3

CDR3 DNA: TGTGCCAGCAGTCCCATCGGGCTAGCGGGAGGAGGTGAGCAGTTCTTC
CDR3 protein: CASSPIGLAGGGEQFF
clone size: few
J gene: TRBJ2-1
D gene: TRBD2
V gene: TRBV12-3/TRBV12-4

CDR3 DNA: TGTGCCTGGAGACAGTTGGCGGCATCTGAGCAGTTCTTC
CDR3 protein: CAWRQLAASEQFF
clone size: few
J gene: TRBJ2-1
D gene: NA
V gene: TRBV30

CDR3 DNA: TGTGCCAGCAGGAACTCCGGGACAGGGGCTGTCCGAGATACGCAGTATTTT
CDR3 protein: CASRNSGTGAVRDTQYF
clone size: NA
J gene: TRBJ2-3
D gene: TRBD1
V gene: TRBV12-3/TRBV12-4

CDR3 DNA: TGTGCCAGCAGCCAAGATAACCCGCTACAGGCCATGTACGCCTTC
CDR3 protein: CASSQDNPLQAMYAF
clone size: NA
J gene: TRBJ1-2
D gene: NA
V gene: TRBV4-2

CDR3 DNA: TGCGCCAGCAGCCCGGGACTAGCGGGAGGACTTAACACCGGGGAGCTGTTTTTT
CDR3 protein: CASSPGLAGGLNTGELFF
clone size: few
J gene: TRBJ2-2
D gene: TRBD2
V gene: TRBV5-1

CDR3 DNA: TGTGCCAGCAGTGATCCTGGACAGGGCTCCTACGAGCAGTACTTC
CDR3 protein: CASSDPGQGSYEQYF
clone size: few
J gene: TRBJ2-7
D gene: TRBD1
V gene: TRBV2

CDR3 DNA: TGTGCCAGCCCCGAGGGGACATATCGGGGGAAAACAGATACGCAGTATTTT
CDR3 protein: CASPEGTYRGKTDTQYF
clone size: NA
J gene: TRBJ2-3
D gene: NA
V gene: TRBV2

CDR3 DNA: TGTGCCAGCAGCCAAGAAGACAGAATAACCGGGGAGCTGTTTTTT
CDR3 protein: CASSQEDRITGELFF
clone size: NA
J gene: TRBJ2-2
D gene: NA
V gene: TRBV4-2

CDR3 DNA: TGTGCCAGCAGCCCGCGGACAGGACGCTCTAACTATGGCTACACCTTC
CDR3 protein: CASSPRTGRSNYGYTF
clone size: few
J gene: TRBJ1-2
D gene: TRBD1
V gene: TRBV5-5

CDR3 DNA: TGTGCCAGCAGCCCCTTTAGAAGTGCAGATACGCAGTATTTT
CDR3 protein: CASSPFRSADTQYF
clone size: NA
J gene: TRBJ2-3
D gene: NA
V gene: TRBV11-1

CDR3 DNA: TGTGCCAGCAGCTTAACCCGGACGGGACAGGGTACCTACGAGCAGTACTTC
CDR3 protein: CASSLTRTGQGTYEQYF
clone size: few
J gene: TRBJ2-7
D gene: TRBD1
V gene: TRBV7-8

CDR3 DNA: TGTGCCAGCAGCCTCGGGACTAGCAGCACCGGGGAGCTGTTTTTT
CDR3 protein: CASSLGTSSTGELFF
clone size: NA
J gene: TRBJ2-2
D gene: TRBD2
V gene: TRBV3-1

CDR3 DNA: TGCGCCAGCAGCGCGGGCTCTGGGGCCAACGTCCTGACTTTC
CDR3 protein: CASSAGSGANVLTF
clone size: many
J gene: TRBJ2-6
D gene: NA
V gene: TRBV5-1

CDR3 DNA: TGTGCCATCCGGGAGGAAGTAAACACCGGGGAGCTGTTTTTT
CDR3 protein: CAIREEVNTGELFF
clone size: few
J gene: TRBJ2-2
D gene: TRBD2
V gene: TRBV10-3

CDR3 DNA: TGTGCCAGCAGGGAGATCCAGGGAAGAGCCTACGAGCAGTACTTC
CDR3 protein: CASREIQGRAYEQYF
clone size: few
J gene: TRBJ2-7
D gene: NA
V gene: TRBV6-6

CDR3 DNA: TGCAGCGCTACTAGCGGGAGGCCGATGTACAATGAGCAGTTCTTC
CDR3 protein: CSATSGRPMYNEQFF
clone size: many
J gene: TRBJ2-1
D gene: TRBD2
V gene: TRBV29-1

CDR3 DNA: TGTGCCAGCAGTTTGACTAGCCTCCACGAGCAGTACTTC
CDR3 protein: CASSLTSLHEQYF
clone size: few
J gene: TRBJ2-7
D gene: TRBD2
V gene: TRBV27

CDR3 DNA: TGTGCCAGCAGTTACAGCGGGGTCGGGGCCAACGTCCTGACTTTC
CDR3 protein: CASSYSGVGANVLTF
clone size: NA
J gene: TRBJ2-6
D gene: TRBD2
V gene: TRBV6-5

CDR3 DNA: TGTGCTTGCGGTAATGAGCAGTTCTTC
CDR3 protein: CACGNEQFF
clone size: NA
J gene: TRBJ2-1
D gene: NA
V gene: TRBV24-1

CDR3 DNA: TGTGCCTGGAGTCTAGGGCCGGATACGCAGTATTTT
CDR3 protein: CAWSLGPDTQYF
clone size: NA
J gene: TRBJ2-3
D gene: NA
V gene: TRBV30

CDR3 DNA: TGTGCCAGCAGCCCCCTAGCCTCCTACGAGCAGTACTTC
CDR3 protein: CASSPLASYEQYF
clone size: few
J gene: TRBJ2-7
D gene: NA
V gene: TRBV6-6